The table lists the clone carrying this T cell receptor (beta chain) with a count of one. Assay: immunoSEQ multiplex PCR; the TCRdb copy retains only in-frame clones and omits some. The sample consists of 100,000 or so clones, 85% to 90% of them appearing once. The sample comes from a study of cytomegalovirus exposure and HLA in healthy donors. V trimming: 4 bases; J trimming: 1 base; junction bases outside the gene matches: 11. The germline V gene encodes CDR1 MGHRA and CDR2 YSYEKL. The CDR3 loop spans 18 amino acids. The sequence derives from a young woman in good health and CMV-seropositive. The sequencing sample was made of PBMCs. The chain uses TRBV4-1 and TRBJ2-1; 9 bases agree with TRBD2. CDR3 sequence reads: CASSPQRTSARSYNEQFF. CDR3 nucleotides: TGCGCCAGCAGCCCTCAGAGGACTAGCGCTAGATCCTACAATGAGCAGTTCTTC.